What follows are 25 T cell receptor beta chains derived from one specimen sequenced in a study of OX40 agonist ivuxolimab in advanced cancers. Library preparation used the immunoSEQ multiplex PCR assay. This immuneACCESS table, as held by TCRdb, lists in-frame sequences with V and J called but not all clones. Of the missing ones, under half trace to an unresolved V gene in checked studies; the others have no known cause. This sample lists 50,000 or so clones; 84% were detected once. Under 6% of the sample comes from the top ten. The starting material was CD4+ or CD8+ T cells sorted from blood, obtained in a trial of the OX40 agonist ivuxolimab. The receptors derive from an adult with an advanced solid tumor such as melanoma, head and neck, liver or kidney cancer.

The chain uses TRBV5-1 and TRBJ2-2; 7 bases line up with TRBD1. Germline V gene sequence: CDR1 SGHRS, CDR2 YFSETQ. This CDR3 spans 16 amino acids. V was clipped by 4 bases and J by 1 base; unmatched bases: 7. Written as DNA, the CDR3 is TGCGCCAGCAGCATTACGGGGACAGTGAACACCGGGGAGCTGTTTTTT. It translates to CASSITGTVNTGELFF.

The chain couples TRBV18 to TRBJ2-4; possibly TRBD1 for D (6 bases). V was shortened by 2 bases and J by 1 base, with 12 bases between the two germline ends. CDR1 is KGHSH, CDR2 LQKENI, per germline. This CDR3 region has 16 residues. The CDR3 DNA sequence: TGTGCCAGCTCACCAGCGGCAGGGGTGGCCAAAAACATTCAGTACTTC. Protein product: CASSPAAGVAKNIQYF.

The table lists this clone with a few counts. This rearrangement joins TRBV5-1 to TRBJ1-1, with D unresolved. This CDR3 has 13 amino acids. V shed 7 bases and J shed 1 base, with 11 bases lying between them. Germline CDR1 is SGHRS and CDR2 is YFSETQ. The CDR3 coding sequence is TGCGCCAGCGGCGGCGGCGGGAACACTGAAGCTTTCTTT. Protein sequence: CASGGGGNTEAFF.

This chain joins TRBV6-1 and TRBJ1-2, with unresolved D. The CDR3 sequence is 13 residues long. The V gene lost 0 bases and the J gene lost 7 bases, with 9 bases spanning the gap. Germline CDR1 reads MNHNS; CDR2 reads SASEGT. The CDR3 DNA reads TGTGCCAGCAGTGAAGCGTTTGAGTTTGGCTACACCTTC. Translated, it gives CASSEAFEFGYTF.

This chain links TRBV9 with TRBJ2-5; 10 bases align to TRBD2. Germline CDR1 and CDR2: SGDLS and YYNGEE. After removal of 3 bases from V and 5 bases from J, the junction contained 7 bases not matched to a gene. CDR3 size: 15 residues. CDR3 region: CASSGGLAAHETQYF. The CDR3 DNA reads TGTGCCAGCAGCGGCGGACTAGCGGCCCACGAGACCCAGTACTTC.

The chain uses TRBV7-9 and TRBJ1-5; D remains ambiguous. Trimming pared 5 bases from V and 7 bases from J, leaving 9 bases between. Germline-derived CDR1 and CDR2 are SEHNR and FQNEAQ (reference sequence). The CDR3 is 12 amino acids. The CDR3 here is CASSEPGQPQHF. CDR3 nucleotide sequence: TGTGCCAGCAGCGAACCCGGACAGCCCCAGCATTTT.

The gene calls are TRBV28 and TRBJ2-7; 10 bases align to TRBD2. The V segment lost 5 bases and the J segment 2 bases; nucleotides outside the gene matches: 3. The germline CDR1 and CDR2 sequences are MDHEN and SYDVKM. The CDR3 runs to 14 residues. The chain's CDR3 is CASSRLAGAYEQYF. CDR3 sequence (DNA): TGTGCCAGCAGTCGACTAGCGGGTGCCTACGAGCAGTACTTC. Variable domain in full (rest from reference TRBV28 and TRBJ2-7): DVKVTQSSRYLVKRTGEKVFLECVQDMDHENMFWYRQDPGLGLRLIYFSYDVKMKEKGDIPEGYSVSREKKERFSLILESASTNQTSMYLCASSRLAGAYEQYFGPGTRLTVT.

The CDR3 sequence is CSARDGGEQFF. DNA for the CDR3: TGCAGTGCTAGAGATGGAGGTGAGCAGTTCTTC. The chain recombines TRBV20-1 with TRBJ2-1, with D tentatively TRBD2 (5 bases). V was cut by 0 bases and J by 9 bases, with 6 bases left in between. Germline loops: CDR1 DFQATT, CDR2 SNEGSKA (reference sequence). The CDR3 is made up of 11 amino acids.

This rearrangement joins TRBV6-5 to TRBJ1-6; D uncertain. Germline loops: CDR1 MNHEY, CDR2 SVGAGI. Trimming shortened V by 0 bases and J by 10 bases, and 13 bases separated the two germline ends. This CDR3 has 15 amino acids. The CDR3 DNA follows: TGTGCCAGCAGTTACTCCCCGGGGATGGAATCACCCCTCCACTTT. Encoded protein: CASSYSPGMESPLHF.

J is TRBJ1-4 and V is TRBV5-5, with 7 bases that match TRBD1. V dropped 3 bases and J dropped 4; count of bases not matched to a gene: 9. The length of the CDR3 is 16 residues. Germline V gene sequence: CDR1 SGHKS, CDR2 YYEKEE (reference sequence). In DNA, the CDR3 is TGTGCCAGCAGCTGGACGAACAGGGGCTATAATGAAAAACTGTTTTTT. It is translated as CASSWTNRGYNEKLFF.

The V call is TRBV14, the J call TRBJ1-4; 9 positions match TRBD1. After removal of 2 bases from V and 7 bases from J, the junction contained 5 bases not matched to a gene. The CDR3 consists of 15 residues. Germline CDR1 is SGHDN and CDR2 is FVKESK. CDR3: CASSQSGTGLEKLFF. For the CDR3, the DNA is TGTGCCAGCAGCCAAAGCGGGACAGGGCTTGAAAAACTGTTTTTT.

The chain uses TRBV7-2 and TRBJ2-1; 7 bases fit TRBD2. J lost 9 bases, V lost 2 bases, and 10 bases had no gene match. CDR1 SGHTA and CDR2 FQGNSA come from the germline V gene. This CDR3 spans 15 amino acids. CDR3 in amino acids: CASSLYVSSGSEQFF. In DNA, the CDR3 is TGTGCCAGCAGCTTATATGTCTCTAGCGGCAGTGAGCAGTTCTTC.

The chain carries TRBV6-5 and TRBJ2-7; 9 positions agree with TRBD1. V was pared by 6 bases and J by 2 bases, with 2 bases of the junction left unmatched. Germline V CDR1 and CDR2: MNHEY, SVGAGI. This CDR3 has 13 residues. The CDR3 loop reads CASSRDRAYEQYF. CDR3 DNA sequence: TGTGCCAGCAGCAGGGACAGGGCCTACGAGCAGTACTTC.

This clone was recorded once. The J gene is TRBJ1-5, the V gene TRBV7-6, with D possibly TRBD1 on 5 matching bases. The ends were cut back, 3 bases at V and 3 bases at J, with 12 bases in the middle. CDR3 length: 15 residues. Per germline, CDR1 SGHVS and CDR2 FNYEAQ. CDR3 amino acids: CASSLDPGNNQPQHF. The CDR3 DNA reads as TGTGCCAGCAGCTTGGACCCAGGGAACAATCAGCCCCAGCATTTT.

This clone was recorded only once. The chain recombines TRBV5-8 with TRBJ2-7; the D gene is possibly TRBD1 (6 bases). Germline-derived CDR1 and CDR2 are SGHTS and YDEGEE. This CDR3 contains 14 residues. Trimming took off 6 bases at V and 4 bases at J, with 17 bases between the two ends. In DNA form, the CDR3 reads TGTGCCAGCAACGGGTGGGGGCAGGCTTACGAGCAGTACTTC. Its protein product is CASNGWGQAYEQYF.

The chain combines TRBV11-2 with TRBJ1-2; D remains unclear. Germline V gene sequence: CDR1 SGHAT, CDR2 FQNNGV. This CDR3 is built from 16 residues. The germline V and J ends were trimmed by 3 bases and 1 base, with 15 bases remaining between them. CDR3 protein: CASSFPLLAINYGYTF. The CDR3 region has the DNA TGTGCCAGCAGCTTCCCCCTCTTGGCAATTAACTATGGCTACACCTTC.

The chain combines TRBV6-1 with TRBJ2-7, with 7 bases lining up with TRBD1. This CDR3 is built from 13 residues. Looked up from germline, CDR1 is MNHNS and CDR2 is SASEGT. V dropped 5 bases and J dropped 2; count of bases not matched to a gene: 3. Here the CDR3 reads CASSLTGTYEQYF. In DNA, the CDR3 is TGTGCCAGCAGTTTGACAGGGACCTACGAGCAGTACTTC.

The chain combines TRBV28 with TRBJ1-4, with 7 bases that match TRBD1. Germline V CDR1 and CDR2: MDHEN, SYDVKM. The trim removed 4 bases at V and 4 bases at J, leaving 3 bases unmatched. The CDR3 is 14 amino acids. In nucleotides, the CDR3 is TGTGCCAGCAGTTCGGGACAGCATAATGAAAAACTGTTTTTT. Its translation: CASSSGQHNEKLFF.

The chain employs TRBV2 and TRBJ2-1; 11 bases match TRBD2. CDR1 and CDR2 (germline): SNHLY, FYNNEI. The V segment lost 6 bases and the J segment 2 bases; nucleotides outside the gene matches: 3. The CDR3 totals 15 residues. CDR3 bases: TGTGCCAGCAGGCCGACTAGCGGGACCTACAATGAGCAGTTCTTC. Translation gives CASRPTSGTYNEQFF.

This clone was detected a few times. CDR3 protein: CASNPGQPSQPQHF. In nucleotides, the CDR3 is TGTGCCAGCAACCCCGGGCAACCAAGTCAGCCCCAGCATTTT. This chain links TRBV2 with TRBJ1-5; no definite D call. The germline V gene has CDR1 SNHLY and CDR2 FYNNEI. Trimming took 7 bases from V and 6 from J, leaving 16 bases between them. The CDR3 has 14 amino acids.

The chain joins TRBV11-2 to TRBJ1-6; 9 bases match TRBD1. CDR1 is SGHAT, CDR2 FQNNGV, per germline. The CDR3 loop spans 16 amino acids. Unmatched junction bases numbered 1, after V lost 4 bases and J lost 0 bases. In nucleotides, the CDR3 is TGTGCCAGCAGCTCGACAGGGGGCTCCTATAATTCACCCCTCCACTTT. Translated: CASSSTGGSYNSPLHF. Variable domain in full (rest from reference TRBV11-2 and TRBJ1-6): EAGVAQSPRYKIIEKRQSVAFWCNPISGHATLYWYQQILGQGPKLLIQFQNNGVVDDSQLPKDRFSAERLKGVDSTLKIQPAKLEDSAVYLCASSSTGGSYNSPLHFGNGTRLTVT.

The chain couples TRBV27 to TRBJ1-1; possibly TRBD1 for D (5 bases). The CDR3 is 15 amino acids. In germline, CDR1 is MNHEY, CDR2 SMNVEV (reference sequence). The V end was cut by 6 bases, the J end by 4 bases, with 18 bases between. CDR3 nucleotides: TGTGCCAGCAGCACCCAGACGGCTAGGGGCACTGAAGCTTTCTTT. Protein product: CASSTQTARGTEAFF.

The rearrangement links TRBV19 to TRBJ2-7; the D gene is possibly TRBD2 (6 bases). The CDR3 runs 14 residues. Germline V gives CDR1 LNHDA, CDR2 SQIVND (reference sequence). V was shortened by 3 bases and J by 5 bases, with 14 bases between the two germline ends. CDR3 nucleotides: TGTGCCAGTAGTATTGGTCTAGCGTCCGACGAGCAGTACTTC. Translation gives CASSIGLASDEQYF.

The chain links TRBV6-5 to TRBJ1-1; D is unresolved. Per the germline V gene, CDR1 is MNHEY and CDR2 is SVGAGI. This CDR3 is built from 15 residues. The V gene lost 4 bases and the J gene lost 0 bases, with 12 bases spanning the gap. CDR3 sequence (DNA): TGTGCCAGCAGTTCCTGGACCGTCATGAACACTGAAGCTTTCTTT. It yields the protein CASSSWTVMNTEAFF.

The chain recombines TRBV7-9 with TRBJ2-2; a possible D gene is TRBD2 (6 bases). CDR3 length equals 17 residues. Germline CDR1 is SEHNR and CDR2 is FQNEAQ (reference sequence). The V end lost 0 bases, the J end lost 6 bases, and 17 bases lay between the germline ends. CDR3 sequence (DNA): TGTGCCAGCAGCTTAGCTTCAGGGCGGCCGGGGGCCGGGGAGCTGTTTTTT. It translates to CASSLASGRPGAGELFF. Together with reference TRBV7-9 and TRBJ2-2, the CDR3 gives the full variable domain: DTGVSQNPRHKITKRGQNVTFRCDPISEHNRLYWYRQTLGQGPEFLTYFQNEAQLEKSRLLSDRFSAERPKGSFSTLEIQRTEQGDSAMYLCASSLASGRPGAGELFFGEGSRLTVL.